These 13 T cell receptor beta chains were all obtained from the same sample, sequenced in a study of T cell responses to AZD1222 COVID-19 vaccine. Only in-frame clones appear in the TCRdb table, and some are missing; sequencing was by immunoSEQ multiplex PCR. The sample holds 60,000 or so clones, roughly 88% seen once. The material sequenced was peripheral blood, taken on day 0 of AZD1222 vaccination. The receptors originated from an adult in good health.

V is TRBV7-2 and J is TRBJ2-1; 7 positions match TRBD1. The CDR3 spans 14 residues. V lost 8 bases to trimming and J lost 0 bases; unmatched junction nucleotides: 4. Germline V gives CDR1 SGHTA, CDR2 FQGNSA. In nucleotides, the CDR3 is TGTGCCAGCCTGACAGGGAGCTCCTACAATGAGCAGTTCTTC. It encodes CASLTGSSYNEQFF.

J is TRBJ2-3 and V is TRBV20-1, with D uncertain. Germline V CDR1 and CDR2: DFQATT, SNEGSKA (reference sequence). The germline V and J ends were trimmed by 3 bases and 0 bases, with 16 bases remaining between them. The CDR3 covers 16 residues. The CDR3 here is CSASDRRQFSTDTQYF. The CDR3 DNA is TGCAGTGCTAGTGACCGTAGGCAATTTAGCACAGATACGCAGTATTTT.

This clone was detected a few times. This sequence joins TRBV9 and TRBJ2-1; 8 bases are shared with TRBD2. V shed 1 base and J 2 bases; nucleotides not matched to a gene: 2. The length of the CDR3 is 15 residues. The germline V gene encodes CDR1 SGDLS and CDR2 YYNGEE. This CDR3 is CASSVSGSPYNEQFF. CDR3 DNA: TGTGCCAGCAGCGTAAGCGGGAGTCCCTACAATGAGCAGTTCTTC.

The chain couples TRBV18 to TRBJ2-7; no clear D gene. This CDR3 is 14 amino acids long. CDR1 and CDR2 from the germline V gene are KGHSH and LQKENI. The V and J ends lost 4 bases and 1 base respectively, with 11 bases between them. Here the CDR3 DNA reads TGTGCCAGCTCACGCGGACCGCAGTCCTACGAGCAGTACGTC. Amino acid sequence: CASSRGPQSYEQYV.

V usage is TRBV6-5 and J usage is TRBJ1-2, with 7 bases identical to TRBD1. The CDR3 length is 16 residues. Unmatched junction bases numbered 7, after V lost 2 bases and J lost 1 base. In germline, CDR1 is MNHEY, CDR2 SVGAGI. The CDR3 bases are TGTGCCAGCAGTTACGGCTGGGACAGCGATAACTATGGCTACACCTTC. Protein sequence: CASSYGWDSDNYGYTF.

The V and J genes are TRBV7-9 and TRBJ1-2; D unclear. The ends were cut back, 1 base at V and 6 bases at J, with 9 bases in the middle. Per germline, CDR1 SEHNR and CDR2 FQNEAQ (reference sequence). The CDR3 is made up of 13 amino acids. The CDR3 nucleotides read TGTGCCAGCAGCTTAGAATATGGCGATGGCTACACCTTC. Translation: CASSLEYGDGYTF.

This clone was observed a few times. A read error may account for a junction end that differs from germline. This rearrangement joins TRBV7-2 to TRBJ2-3; TRBD2 aligns across 7 bases. Germline V gives CDR1 SGHTA, CDR2 FQGNSA. This CDR3 comprises 14 residues. In DNA form, the CDR3 reads TGTGCCAGCAGCCCCACGACTAGCACCGATACGCAGTATTTT. Its protein product is CASSPTTSTDTQYF. Supplemented by reference TRBV7-2 and TRBJ2-3, the full variable domain reads GAGVSQSPSNKVTEKGKDVELRCDPISGHTALYWYRQSLGQGLEFLIYFQGNSAPDKSGLPSDRFSAERTGGSVSTLTIQRTQQEDSAVYLCASSPTTSTDTQYFGPGTRLTVL.

This rearrangement joins TRBV9 to TRBJ2-3; 8 bases line up with TRBD2. After removal of 4 bases from V and 10 bases from J, the junction contained 14 bases not matched to a gene. The CDR3 totals 15 residues. Germline V gene lookup returns CDR1 SGDLS and CDR2 YYNGEE. The DNA of the CDR3 is TGTGCCAGCAGCCCTGCGGCGGGAGGCCGAGGGGCGCAGTATTTT. Amino acids: CASSPAAGGRGAQYF.

V usage is TRBV4-1 and J usage is TRBJ1-3, with D unclear. V dropped 1 base and J dropped 0 bases, with 10 bases sitting between them. The CDR3 runs 16 residues. Germline values: CDR1 MGHRA, CDR2 YSYEKL. Here the CDR3 reads CASSQGHRSSGNTIYF. DNA of the CDR3: TGCGCCAGCAGCCAAGGACACCGGAGCTCTGGAAACACCATATATTTT.

This CDR3 reads CASSPDRAVADTQYF. The CDR3 DNA reads as TGTGCCAGCAGTCCGGACAGGGCAGTAGCAGATACGCAGTATTTT. V and J are TRBV7-3 and TRBJ2-3; 8 bases match TRBD1. Germline CDR1 and CDR2: SGHTA and FQGTGA. The junction had 9 bases not matched to a gene; V was cut back by 6 bases and J by 4 bases. This CDR3 is 15 amino acids long.

The chain has TRBV7-2 and TRBJ2-3; 7 bases align to TRBD1. Germline assignment: CDR1 SGHTA and CDR2 FQGNSA. There are 14 residues in the CDR3. V trimming: 0 bases; J trimming: 6 bases; junction bases outside the gene matches: 3. The CDR3 DNA reads as TGTGCCAGCAGCTTAGCGGGCAGGGGGGATACGCAGTATTTT. It is translated as CASSLAGRGDTQYF. Full variable domain (rest looked up from reference TRBV7-2 and TRBJ2-3): GAGVSQSPSNKVTEKGKDVELRCDPISGHTALYWYRQSLGQGLEFLIYFQGNSAPDKSGLPSDRFSAERTGGSVSTLTIQRTQQEDSAVYLCASSLAGRGDTQYFGPGTRLTVL.

The V call is TRBV2, the J call TRBJ2-7, with a possible D match to TRBD1 (5 bases). The CDR3 runs 16 residues. V was clipped by 6 bases and J by 5 bases, with 23 bases between them. Germline loops: CDR1 SNHLY, CDR2 FYNNEI. CDR3 protein: CASRSTATTHPDEQYF. CDR3 nucleotides: TGTGCCAGCAGGTCGACAGCGACAACACACCCCGACGAGCAGTACTTC.

The chain links TRBV9 to TRBJ2-1; 8 positions agree with TRBD2. V lost 4 bases, J lost 5 bases, and 8 bases stayed unmatched. This CDR3 has 15 residues. Germline assignment: CDR1 SGDLS and CDR2 YYNGEE. Here the CDR3 reads CASSPPGTRDNEQFF. For the CDR3, the DNA is TGTGCCAGCAGCCCCCCGGGGACTAGGGACAATGAGCAGTTCTTC.